This TCR beta chain came from a study of identical twins. This CDR3 is built from 16 residues. J gave up 5 bases and V 6 bases, and 12 bases lay outside the gene matches. Looked up from germline, CDR1 is MNHEY and CDR2 is SMNVEV (reference sequence). There were only healthy Caucasians among the donors. A universal primer site was incorporated via template switching, and the cDNA contained unique molecular identifiers. From the 5' RACE reads, TCRdb called clonotypes with MiXCR, one entry per CDR3 protein. The profile shows hundreds of thousands of distinct CDR3 sequences, more than 6.5% of them singletons. Study-level points and caveats: While abundant cord blood beta clonotypes carried fewer insertions, memory repertoires showed no such pattern. Sequences that were beta out-of-frame showed weaker excess twin sharing.

This clonotype was observed a few times. Its antigen is as yet unknown. Another study also made use of these data, one on yellow fever vaccine responses in identical twins.

The receptor comes from a woman aged 18-29 years in good health. Sequenced sample: PBMCs. The chain is built from TRBV27 and TRBJ2-5, with 10 nucleotides matching TRBD1. This CDR3 reads CASSTYSTGGGETQYF. The CDR3, as DNA: TGTGCCAGCAGCACTTACTCGACAGGGGGCGGGGAGACCCAGTACTTC.